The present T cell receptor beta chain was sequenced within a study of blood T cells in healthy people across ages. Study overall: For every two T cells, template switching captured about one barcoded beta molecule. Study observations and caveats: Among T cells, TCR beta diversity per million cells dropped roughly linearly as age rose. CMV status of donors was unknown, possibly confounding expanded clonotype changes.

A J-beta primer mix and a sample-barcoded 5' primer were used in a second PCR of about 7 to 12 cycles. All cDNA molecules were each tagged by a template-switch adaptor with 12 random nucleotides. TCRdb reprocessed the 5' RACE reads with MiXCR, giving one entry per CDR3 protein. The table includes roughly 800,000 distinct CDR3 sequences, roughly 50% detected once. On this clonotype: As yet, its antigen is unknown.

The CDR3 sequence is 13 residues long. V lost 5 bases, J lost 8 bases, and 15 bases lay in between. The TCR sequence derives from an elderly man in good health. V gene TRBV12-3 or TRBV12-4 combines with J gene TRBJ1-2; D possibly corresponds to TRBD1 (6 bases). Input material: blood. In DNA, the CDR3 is TGTGCCAGCAGTGCACAGGGCCAGGAAGGCTACACCTTC. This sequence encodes CASSAQGQEGYTF.